This T cell receptor beta chain derives from a study of T-cell memory formation after mild COVID-19 (dated by TCRdb to about 2021). Study-level background: TCR sequence clusters from the two donors were found to be largely donor specific. T-cell clones expanding and contracting after mild COVID-19 in two donors were tracked by longitudinal TCRalpha and TCRbeta repertoire sequencing. The cohort comprised two young, previously healthy adult volunteers, one female and one male. Beyond this particular receptor, the publication reports: Only a couple of mild cases were covered by the study, and larger cohorts that include severe cases with pre-infection samples were considered necessary. Clones contracting from day 15 to 85 had balanced CD4/CD8 phenotypes, while a second wave expanding from day 15 to 37 was biased towards CD4+. Contracting CD4+ clones appeared mostly in the CM and EM memory subsets, whereas CD8+ clones were enriched in EMRA. SARS-CoV-2 specificity of the second-wave clones peaking on day 37 was not confirmed. Some responding clones were found in pre-infection memory, which suggests that pre-existing cross-reactive memory T cells took part in the SARS-CoV-2 response.

This clonotype was counted at least ten times. The antigen this receptor binds is unknown. Base qualities are not at hand, and no much larger clone is one base apart. The run used an Illumina NovaSeq 6000. TCRalpha and TCRbeta cDNA libraries were built by 5'RACE with constant-segment primers, adding sample barcodes and unique molecular identifiers. RNA was extracted from every sample with Trizol reagent. Amplification of the libraries took two PCR steps, and the second step added a second sample barcode plus Illumina TruSeq adapters. Sequencing of the libraries was done on an Illumina NovaSeq, producing 2 x 150 bp paired-end reads. On the study's bioinformatics: With migec v1.2.7, reads were demultiplexed and then collapsed into UMI-guided consensus sequences. Using mixcr v2.1.11, UMI consensuses were aligned to TRA and TRB V and J templates and then assembled into clonotypes. A clonotype was counted as expanded or contracted only if both edgeR and NoisET called the change significant, with noise models trained on biological replicates. For edgeR calls, the cutoffs were a false discovery rate-adjusted p below 0.01 and a log2 fold-change threshold of 1. As an exploratory analysis of dynamics, max-normalized trajectories of the 1000 most abundant clonotypes were examined with PCA combined with hierarchical clustering. The CD4 or CD8 phenotype of responding clones was assigned using the separately sequenced CD4+ and CD8+ repertoires. TCRdb reworked the public reads: Q25 trimming with fastp, MiXCR clone assembly, productive beta chains retained. Every entry covers one CDR3 protein and lists the most common genes and DNA from its rows. TCRdb, rather than the study authors, made the V and J calls. Present in this sample are 250,000 to 300,000 distinct CDR3 sequences, roughly 15% of which were seen just once. Together, the top ten hold 20% to 25% of the sample.

PBMCs were isolated by Ficoll-Paque density gradient centrifugation. The origin of this receptor is a man aged 18 to 29 who had mild COVID-19 (a few samples of this study predate the infection). The sample titles of this study are shuffled in the database, so cell type and time point are left out; the donor was told from shared clones. Sequencing was carried out using PBMCs or a T cell subset sorted from them (not recorded which).

The CDR3: CASSFRGISYNEQFF. The sequenced DNA: TGTGCCAGCAGCTTTCGAGGCATCTCCTACAATGAGCAGTTCTTC. The V and J segments used are TRBV5-8 and TRBJ2-1, with the D gene call left open. A distance of 9 bases separates the germline ends of V and J, which lose 2 bases and 0 bases respectively. Spanning cysteine to phenylalanine, the CDR3 consists of 15 amino acids. The only DNA kept is the CDR3, 45 bases in frame from the first base. CDR1 is given as SGHTS and CDR2 as YDEGEE, both from the germline V gene. The entire variable domain, with the stretches around the CDR3 drawn from the reference TRBV5-8 and TRBJ2-1 proteins, is EAGVTQSPTHLIKTRGQQATLRCSPISGHTSVYWYQQALGLGLQFLLWYDEGEERNRGNFPPRFSGRQFPNYSSELNVNALELEDSALYLCASSFRGISYNEQFFGPGTRLTVL.